This T cell receptor beta chain was identified during a study of blood T cells in healthy people across ages. The study's findings and limits: The unknown donor CMV status may have confounded expanded clonotype changes. Conclusively comparing naive with antigen-experienced cells was impossible with unsorted PBMCs. More naive CD4+ cells and higher diversity marked long-lived donors relative to aged donors.

Germline CDR1 MNHEY, CDR2 SMNVEV (reference sequence). The CDR3 is 15 residues long. The V end was cut by 5 bases, the J end by 4 bases, with 16 bases between. A sample-barcoded 5' primer and a J-beta primer mix were used in a second PCR of roughly 7 to 12 cycles. One entry per CDR3 protein results from TCRdb running MiXCR on the 5' RACE reads. The repertoire includes roughly 800,000 distinct CDR3 sequences, around 36% of them detected once, and over 10% sits in the top ten. There are many counts of this clonotype. The antigen remains unidentified. J is TRBJ2-3 and V is TRBV27, with D perhaps matching TRBD2 (5 bases). The TCR originated in a man younger than 35 in good health. Sequencing was carried out using blood. CDR3 protein: CASSPGGRAADTQYF. The CDR3 nucleotides are TGTGCCAGCAGTCCCGGAGGAAGGGCGGCAGATACGCAGTATTTT.